This T cell receptor beta chain was sequenced for a study of radiation and T cells in renal cell carcinoma (dated by TCRdb to between 2020 and 2021). About the investigation overall: Samples were obtained from a clinical trial, in which 15 Gy stereotactic body radiation therapy was delivered to primary renal cell carcinomas and nephrectomy was performed 4 weeks later. A total of around 50 samples underwent TCR beta sequencing, made up of about 26 tumors and some 27 peripheral blood samples. In the approximately 49 samples combined, roughly 4.4 million unique CDR3 nucleotide sequences were found, encoding approximately 2,900,000 unique CDR3 amino acid sequences.

The immunoSEQ kit was used, according to the manufacturer's recommendations, to generate TCR beta libraries from genomic DNA. To prepare libraries, a first multiplex PCR with proprietary primers was run, followed by a second PCR that added unique barcodes, and a bead cleanup was done after each round. Each sample batch included a kit-provided positive control reaction and a negative control reaction. The final libraries underwent checking on an Agilent 4200 TapeStation D1000 ScreenTape, volumetric pooling, and quantification by qPCR. Sequencing was performed on an Illumina NextSeq500 with a MidOutput 150-cycle cartridge, and 156 Read1 and 15 Index1 cycles were run with kit custom primers. The pooled library was loaded at about 1 pM, and around 20% PhiX control was spiked in. On the authors' methods: Vendor-processed data were analyzed in R, with a clonotype defined as all T cells sharing the same CDR3 nucleotide sequence. For clone abundance analyses, frequencies were normalized to the 10,000 most abundant clones in each sample. Public T cell clones, which averaged fewer than five per sample, were removed prior to analysis. A difference in abundance of at least 32-fold between compartments was used to define tumor-enriched and baseline blood-enriched clonotypes. A beta-binomial differential abundance model was used to identify clonotypes that were expanded or contracted between blood time points. Tumor-blood repertoire similarity was measured with the Baroni-Urbani and Buser coefficient, and group comparisons used two-tailed Wilcoxon tests in R. TCRdb carries this immuneACCESS record with in-frame sequences only. Its versions omit some clonotypes, under half of them owing to an unresolved V gene in the studies checked, with the rest unexplained. That table gives V, J and clone size, and the DNA gave D and trimming. The sample data list 150,000 or so clones, and around 90% of these were observed just once. Clones ranked in the top ten supply approximately 4% of the sample.

The time point tag for this specimen amounts to: baseline pretreatment blood. This specimen's treatment or condition label, interpreted: 15 Gy SBRT to primary tumor, nephrectomy 4 weeks later. To follow tumor-enriched clonotypes, peripheral blood was collected serially from radiation-treated patients at baseline and again at 2 weeks and 4 weeks after SBRT. Every patient had renal cell carcinoma of clear cell pathology. The QIAamp DNA Blood Mini Kit (Qiagen) was used to prepare genomic DNA for TCR sequencing. The analyses included just those samples that passed every quality control check. A word on this clone: The target of this receptor is not known. No base-level quality is on record; no much larger clone is a single base apart.

The CDR3, from cysteine to phenylalanine, totals 10 residues. The read is trimmed to its CDR3 DNA, 30 bases read in frame from base 1. The germline V gene (reference sequence) specifies GTSNPN as CDR1 and SVGIG as CDR2. V sheds 1 base and J sheds 7 bases, leaving 4 bases between their ends. Overall study results and their limits: No pretreatment tumor biopsies were available, so the baseline intratumoral presence of clonotypes could not be determined. In blood, the top tumor clonotypes increased from baseline to 2 weeks after radiation and then shrank by 4 weeks, which suggests a temporary expansion of tumor-resident clones. The single-armed trial design could not address effects of radiation dose or scheduling on the TCR repertoire. Tracking of blood repertoire dynamics stopped at approximately 4 weeks after treatment, with no follow-up past that point.

The input for sequencing was blood, taken from a patient whose treatment included radiotherapy and nephrectomy. This sequence was found in a woman aged 70 to 79 with renal cell carcinoma. The rearranged segments are TRBV30 and TRBJ2-5, with the identity of the D gene unclear. For the CDR3, the sequence is CAWSDGTQYF. In nucleotide form, the sequence is TGTGCCTGGAGTGACGGGACCCAGTACTTC.